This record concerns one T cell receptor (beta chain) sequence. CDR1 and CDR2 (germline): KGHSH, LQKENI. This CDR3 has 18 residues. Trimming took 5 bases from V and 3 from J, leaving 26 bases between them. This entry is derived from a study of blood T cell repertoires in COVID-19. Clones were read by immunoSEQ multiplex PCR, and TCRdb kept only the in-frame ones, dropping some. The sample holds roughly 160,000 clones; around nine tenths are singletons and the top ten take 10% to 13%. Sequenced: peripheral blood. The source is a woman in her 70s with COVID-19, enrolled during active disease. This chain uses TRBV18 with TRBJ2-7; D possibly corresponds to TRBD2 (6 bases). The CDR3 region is CASSLNFHPTRNIYEQYF. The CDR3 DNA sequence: TGTGCCAGCTCATTAAATTTTCATCCGACTAGGAATATCTACGAGCAGTACTTC.